This is a list of T cell receptor beta chains from one sample in a study of blood T cell repertoires in COVID-19. Produced via immunoSEQ multiplex PCR; TCRdb's table is partial and in-frame only. Of around 100,000 clones detected, about 91% appear once; the ten largest clones hold about 4%. The source material was peripheral blood. The receptors originated from a young man with acute or convalescent COVID-19. Both conserved end residues are part of each CDR3. Each record gives: CDR3 protein, CDR3 DNA, V gene, clone size, D gene, J gene. A D gene is named only where the DNA matches it firmly. Size is stated for part of the rows, as once, few or many counts, or as a class when the clone is expanded.

CDR3aa: CASSPHGGFRGETQYF
CDR3nt: TGTGCCAGCAGCCCTCACGGTGGTTTCCGTGGAGAGACCCAGTACTTC
v_gene: TRBV3-1/TRBV3-2
abundance: once
d_gene: -
j_gene: TRBJ2-5

CDR3aa: CASSPPRGQGGGNEKLFF
CDR3nt: TGTGCCAGCTCACCACCGAGGGGACAGGGCGGAGGTAATGAAAAACTGTTTTTT
v_gene: TRBV18
abundance: -
d_gene: TRBD1
j_gene: TRBJ1-4

CDR3aa: CASSLDGVGPYEQYF
CDR3nt: TGTGCCAGTAGTCTTGATGGTGTGGGGCCCTACGAGCAGTACTTC
v_gene: TRBV19
abundance: -
d_gene: -
j_gene: TRBJ2-7

CDR3aa: CASSLDLAGLLNEQFF
CDR3nt: TGCGCCAGCAGCTTGGACCTGGCAGGGTTACTTAATGAGCAGTTCTTC
v_gene: TRBV5-1
abundance: -
d_gene: -
j_gene: TRBJ2-1

CDR3aa: CASSFSGGADEKQFF
CDR3nt: TGCGCCAGCAGCTTCAGCGGGGGGGCCGACGAGAAGCAGTTCTTC
v_gene: TRBV5-1
abundance: -
d_gene: TRBD2
j_gene: TRBJ2-1

CDR3aa: CASQLATGGYTF
CDR3nt: TGTGCCAGCCAGTTAGCGACAGGGGGCTACACCTTC
v_gene: TRBV19
abundance: -
d_gene: TRBD1
j_gene: TRBJ1-2

CDR3aa: CASMGQGDSPLHF
CDR3nt: TGTGCCAGCATGGGACAGGGGGACTCACCCCTCCACTTT
v_gene: TRBV25-1
abundance: once
d_gene: TRBD1
j_gene: TRBJ1-6

CDR3aa: CASSPSMDTQYF
CDR3nt: TGTGCCAGCTCCCCGAGTATGGATACGCAGTATTTT
v_gene: TRBV18
abundance: -
d_gene: -
j_gene: TRBJ2-3

CDR3aa: CASSLPRNEQFF
CDR3nt: TGTGCCAGCAGCCTCCCTAGAAATGAGCAGTTCTTC
v_gene: TRBV3-1/TRBV3-2
abundance: -
d_gene: -
j_gene: TRBJ2-1

CDR3aa: CASSFTGVGTEAFF
CDR3nt: TGTGCCAGCAGCTTTACAGGGGTCGGCACTGAAGCTTTCTTT
v_gene: TRBV11-2
abundance: -
d_gene: TRBD1
j_gene: TRBJ1-1

CDR3aa: CASSGGQGGTQPQHF
CDR3nt: TGCGCCAGCAGCGGTGGACAGGGCGGGACGCAGCCCCAGCATTTT
v_gene: TRBV10-1
abundance: -
d_gene: TRBD1
j_gene: TRBJ1-5

CDR3aa: CASSYSGGLHSYEQYF
CDR3nt: TGTGCCAGCAGTTACTCGGGGGGACTACATTCCTACGAGCAGTACTTC
v_gene: TRBV6-6
abundance: -
d_gene: TRBD2
j_gene: TRBJ2-7

CDR3aa: CASSYSRRAGNYGYTF
CDR3nt: TGTGCCAGCAGTTACTCTCGTCGGGCAGGGAACTATGGCTACACCTTC
v_gene: TRBV6-5
abundance: -
d_gene: -
j_gene: TRBJ1-2

CDR3aa: CASSLTHWGGGYTF
CDR3nt: TGCGCCAGCAGCCTTACACATTGGGGGGGCGGCTACACCTTC
v_gene: TRBV4-1
abundance: -
d_gene: -
j_gene: TRBJ1-2

CDR3aa: CASSLRQGRLADTQYF
CDR3nt: TGTGCCAGCAGCCTCCGACAGGGGAGGTTGGCAGATACGCAGTATTTT
v_gene: TRBV9
abundance: -
d_gene: TRBD1
j_gene: TRBJ2-3

CDR3aa: CASSQSSLTGQGYGYTF
CDR3nt: TGCGCCAGCAGCCAATCGTCATTAACGGGACAGGGATATGGCTACACCTTC
v_gene: TRBV4-1
abundance: -
d_gene: TRBD1
j_gene: TRBJ1-2

CDR3aa: CASSSRQGSTEAFF
CDR3nt: TGTGCCAGCAGCTCCCGACAGGGTTCGACTGAAGCTTTCTTT
v_gene: TRBV7-2
abundance: once
d_gene: TRBD1
j_gene: TRBJ1-1

CDR3aa: CASSYGAGGDTIYF
CDR3nt: TGTGCCAGCAGTTACGGGGCAGGGGGCGACACCATATATTTT
v_gene: TRBV6-5
abundance: once
d_gene: TRBD1
j_gene: TRBJ1-3

CDR3aa: CASSIVGQGRGNTIYF
CDR3nt: TGTGCCAGTAGTATAGTGGGGCAGGGTAGGGGCAACACCATATATTTT
v_gene: TRBV19
abundance: -
d_gene: -
j_gene: TRBJ1-3

CDR3aa: CASTGVGTDTQYF
CDR3nt: TGTGCCAGTACAGGGGTGGGCACAGATACGCAGTATTTT
v_gene: TRBV5-4
abundance: -
d_gene: TRBD1
j_gene: TRBJ2-3

CDR3aa: CSVGQGHSYEQYF
CDR3nt: TGCAGCGTTGGTCAGGGACATTCCTACGAGCAGTACTTC
v_gene: TRBV29-1
abundance: -
d_gene: -
j_gene: TRBJ2-7

CDR3aa: CASRRTSGWETQYF
CDR3nt: TGTGCCAGCAGGCGCACTAGCGGGTGGGAGACCCAGTACTTC
v_gene: TRBV6-5
abundance: -
d_gene: TRBD2
j_gene: TRBJ2-5